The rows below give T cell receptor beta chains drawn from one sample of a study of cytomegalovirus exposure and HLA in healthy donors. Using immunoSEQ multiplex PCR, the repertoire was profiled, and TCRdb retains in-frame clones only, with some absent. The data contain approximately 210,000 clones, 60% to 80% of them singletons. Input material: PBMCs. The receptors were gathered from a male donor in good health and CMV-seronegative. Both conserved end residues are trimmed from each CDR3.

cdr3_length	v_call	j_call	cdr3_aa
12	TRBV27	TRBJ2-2	ASSSDRYTGELF
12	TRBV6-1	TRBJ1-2	ASSEASGAYGYT
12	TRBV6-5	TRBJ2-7	ASSYSADSYEQY
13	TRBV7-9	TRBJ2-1	ASSLADRENNEQF
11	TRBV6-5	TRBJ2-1	ASSYSLYNEQF
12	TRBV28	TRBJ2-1	ASSERESYNEQF
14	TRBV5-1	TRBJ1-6	ASSLRQASYNSPLH
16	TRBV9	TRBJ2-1	ASSVVIVGLAAYNEQF
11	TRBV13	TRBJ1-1	ASGPSGSTEAF
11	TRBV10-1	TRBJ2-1	ASSKGRANEQF
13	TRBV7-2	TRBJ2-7	ASSFVPGTSYEQY
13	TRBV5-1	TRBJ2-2	ASSFLQTNTGELF
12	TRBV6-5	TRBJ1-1	ASSYGGWGTEAF
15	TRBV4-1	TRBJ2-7	ASSQESGQGASYEQY
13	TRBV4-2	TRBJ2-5	ASSQGTGSKETQY
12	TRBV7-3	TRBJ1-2	ASSSTPEDYGYT
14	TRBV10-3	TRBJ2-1	AISDRRAGRDNEQF
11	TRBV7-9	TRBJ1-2	ASSLSAGNGYT
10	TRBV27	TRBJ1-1	ASSFPTGRAF
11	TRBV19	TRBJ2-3	ASKQGAGDTQY
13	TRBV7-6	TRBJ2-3	ASSLVGGSTDTQY
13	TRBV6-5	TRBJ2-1	ASSYTGGSYNEQF
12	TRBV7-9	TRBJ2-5	ASSPRTGQETQY
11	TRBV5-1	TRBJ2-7	ASSLARSYEQY
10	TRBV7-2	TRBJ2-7	ASSPAINEQY
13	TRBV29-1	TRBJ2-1	SVESGGRIRNEQF
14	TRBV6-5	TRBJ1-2	ASSYNPLSGKDGYT
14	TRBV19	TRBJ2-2	ASARGLAGLTGELF
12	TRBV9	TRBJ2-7	ASSAGLAEYEQY
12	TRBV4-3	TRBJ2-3	ASSHRSLTDTQY
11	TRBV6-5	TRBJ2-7	ARTTGNSYEQY
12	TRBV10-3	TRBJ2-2	AIRRDFPTGELF
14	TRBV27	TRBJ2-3	ASSSWIAGEGDTQY
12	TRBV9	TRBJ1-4	ASSSGSSGEKLF
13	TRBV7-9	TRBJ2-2	ASSWRTGSTGELF
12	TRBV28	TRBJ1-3	ASITGGGGNTIY
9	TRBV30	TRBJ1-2	AWSALYGYT
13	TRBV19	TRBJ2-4	ASNLGSGGKNIQY
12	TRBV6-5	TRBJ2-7	ASSDRFGTYEQY
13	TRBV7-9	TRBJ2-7	ASSPGLAGDDEQY
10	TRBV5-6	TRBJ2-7	ASSPGSYEQY
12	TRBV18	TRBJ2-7	ASSAKTNSYEQY
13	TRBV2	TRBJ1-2	ASSPSLAGAYGYT
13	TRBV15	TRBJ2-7	ATSRDPDSNYEQY
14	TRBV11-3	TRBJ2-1	ASSLAGTGIYNEQF
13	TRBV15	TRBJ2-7	ATSRDGGETYEQY
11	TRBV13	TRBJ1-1	ASNQGGTTEAF
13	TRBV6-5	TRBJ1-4	ASSSSRDTFEKLF
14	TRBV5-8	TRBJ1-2	ASSPGVGQENYGYT
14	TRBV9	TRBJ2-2	ASSQGLAGYTGELF
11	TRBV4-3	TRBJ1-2	ASSQDRGNGYT
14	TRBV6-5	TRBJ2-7	ASSYLSDRGTYEQY
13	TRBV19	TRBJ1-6	ASSRQGAADSPLH
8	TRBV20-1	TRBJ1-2	SARGQYYT
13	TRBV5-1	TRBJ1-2	ASSDPDRANYGYT